This TCR beta chain is drawn from a study of blood T cell repertoires in COVID-19. About the research overall: Acute and convalescent COVID-19 specimens originated in the United States, Italy and Spain.

As handled by the study authors: Using reference gene primer amplification, nucleated cell counts were estimated. Only in-frame clones appear in the TCRdb table, and some are missing; sequencing was by immunoSEQ multiplex PCR. Clone size and the V and J calls come from that table; the DNA yielded D and trimming. This sample has around 220,000 clones, with about 90% found just once. Germline CDR1 is SEHNR and CDR2 is FQNEAQ (reference sequence). CDR3 length equals 13 residues. V was pared by 4 bases and J by 5 bases, with 9 bases between. Sequencing input: PBMCs or T cells enriched from blood (not recorded which). The clonotype was recovered from a man aged 30 to 39 who had been exposed to COVID-19. This chain joins TRBV7-9 and TRBJ1-5, with D possibly matching TRBD1 (5 bases). CDR3 loop: CASSSPGDQPQHF. In DNA, the CDR3 is TGTGCCAGCAGCTCCCCGGGGGATCAGCCCCAGCATTTT.